Here is one T cell receptor beta chain with its context. Its target is not known. The data originate from a study of identical twins. J gave up 4 bases and V 4 bases, and 2 bases lay outside the gene matches. Germline-derived CDR1 and CDR2 are SQVTM and ANQGSEA. The CDR3 has 13 amino acids. Study conclusions and caveats: Out-of-frame alpha sequences common to twins exhibited a surplus of low generation probability.

Unique molecular identifiers were present on the cDNA, and a universal primer site came from template switching. One entry per CDR3 protein results from TCRdb running MiXCR on the 5' RACE reads. Of fewer than 550,000 distinct CDR3 sequences in the sample, roughly 15% were seen once. These data were also filed under a second study, of yellow fever vaccine responses in identical twins.

This chain connects TRBV29-1 to TRBJ1-5; TRBD1 aligns across 9 bases. The sample was CD4+ T cells sorted from blood. The receptor's source is a woman aged 18 to 35 in good health. The CDR3 DNA is TGCAGCGTTGGAGGGACAGGGAATCAGCCCCAGCATTTT. It specifies CSVGGTGNQPQHF.